The T cell receptor (beta chain) under discussion was sequenced for a study of cytomegalovirus exposure and HLA in healthy donors. General observations from the study: Segments of the TCR beta V type were, in most cases, productive about 87% or about 30% of the time in an earlier analysis. It was fewer than 200 TCR beta chains that were listed as cytomegalovirus-associated.

PCR primers comprised 60 Vbeta and 13 Jbeta primers. Sequenced by immunoSEQ multiplex PCR; TCRdb stores in-frame clones only, minus some. The table lists tens of thousands of clones, approximately 76% of them singletons. This CDR3 contains 13 residues. Unmatched junction bases numbered 10, after V lost 8 bases and J lost 9 bases. Germline V gene lookup returns CDR1 MNHEY and CDR2 SMNVEV (reference sequence). Remarks on this clone: As yet, its antigen is unknown.

The receptor was derived from a man in his fifties in good health and CMV-seronegative. What was sequenced was PBMCs. The gene calls are TRBV27 and TRBJ1-2; 9 bases fit TRBD1. CDR3 in DNA: TGTGCCAGCGCGGAAACAGGGGGCTGGAGCTACACCTTC. It codes for CASAETGGWSYTF.